The T cell receptor beta chain under discussion was sequenced for a study of T cell responses to AZD1222 COVID-19 vaccine. Study results and caveats: As reported, nearly half of all spike-specific TCRs target variant regions that are unmutated. The CD4 TCRs associated with vaccination extended across spike and predominated at 160-218 and 743-854. The donor group comprised mostly white British people and more females; the analysis possibly underestimated clonal diversity. It was only after the peak T cell response that any repertoires were sampled.

Between the trimmed V and J ends, which lost 5 bases and 12 bases, there was a span of 17 bases. This CDR3 is 13 amino acids long. The table came from immunoSEQ multiplex PCR; TCRdb's copy has only in-frame clones and leaves some out. The sample lists about 180,000 clones, about 86% occurring once. A note on this clone: The antigen is undetermined.

The TCR sequence derives from an adult in good health. The specimen comprised peripheral blood, sampled on day 0 of AZD1222 vaccination. V gene TRBV12-3 or TRBV12-4 combines with J gene TRBJ1-5, with D tentatively TRBD1 (5 bases). The CDR3 is CASSGDPHERQHF. CDR3 sequence (DNA): TGTGCCAGCAGTGGGGACCCCCATGAGCGCCAGCATTTT.